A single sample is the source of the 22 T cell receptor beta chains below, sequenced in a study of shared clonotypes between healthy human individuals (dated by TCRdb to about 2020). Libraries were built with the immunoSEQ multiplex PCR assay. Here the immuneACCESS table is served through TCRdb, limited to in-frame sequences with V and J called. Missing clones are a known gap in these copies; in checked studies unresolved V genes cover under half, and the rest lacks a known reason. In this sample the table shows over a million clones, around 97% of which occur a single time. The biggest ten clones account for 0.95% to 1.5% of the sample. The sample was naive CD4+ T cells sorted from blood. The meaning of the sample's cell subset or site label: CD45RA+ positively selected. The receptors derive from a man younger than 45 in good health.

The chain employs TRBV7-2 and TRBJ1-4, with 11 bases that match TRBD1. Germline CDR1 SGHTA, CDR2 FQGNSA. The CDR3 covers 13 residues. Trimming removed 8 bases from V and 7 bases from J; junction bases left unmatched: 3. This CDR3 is CASGDRGAEKLFF. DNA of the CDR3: TGTGCCAGCGGGGACAGGGGGGCTGAAAAACTGTTTTTT.

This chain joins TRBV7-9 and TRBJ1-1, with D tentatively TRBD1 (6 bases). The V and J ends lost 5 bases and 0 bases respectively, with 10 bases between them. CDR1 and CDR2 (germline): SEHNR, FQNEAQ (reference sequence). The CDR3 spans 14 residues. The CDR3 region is CASSARTVNTEAFF. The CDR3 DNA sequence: TGTGCCAGCAGCGCACGGACAGTGAACACTGAAGCTTTCTTT. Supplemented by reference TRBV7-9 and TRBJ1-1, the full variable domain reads DTGVSQNPRHKITKRGQNVTFRCDPISEHNRLYWYRQTLGQGPEFLTYFQNEAQLEKSRLLSDRFSAERPKGSFSTLEIQRTEQGDSAMYLCASSARTVNTEAFFGQGTRLTVV.

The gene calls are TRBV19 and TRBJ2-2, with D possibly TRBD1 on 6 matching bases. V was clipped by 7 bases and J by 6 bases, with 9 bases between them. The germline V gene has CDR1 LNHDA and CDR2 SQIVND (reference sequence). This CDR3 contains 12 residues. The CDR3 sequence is CASNRVPGELFF. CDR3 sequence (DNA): TGTGCCAGTAACAGGGTGCCCGGGGAGCTGTTTTTT.

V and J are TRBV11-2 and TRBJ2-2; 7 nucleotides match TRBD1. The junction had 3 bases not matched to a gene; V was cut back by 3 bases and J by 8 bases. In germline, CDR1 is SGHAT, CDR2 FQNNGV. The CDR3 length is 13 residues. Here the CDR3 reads CASSFDRAGELFF. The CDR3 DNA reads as TGTGCCAGCAGCTTCGACAGGGCAGGGGAGCTGTTTTTT.

Here the CDR3 reads CASSLFGGELNEQFF. Written as DNA, the CDR3 is TGCGCCAGCAGCCTATTCGGGGGAGAATTGAATGAGCAGTTCTTC. The genes are TRBV4-1 and TRBJ2-1, with a weak D call TRBD2 (6 bases). The germline V gene has CDR1 MGHRA and CDR2 YSYEKL. This CDR3 is built from 15 residues. The ends were cut back, 4 bases at V and 7 bases at J, with 17 bases in the middle.

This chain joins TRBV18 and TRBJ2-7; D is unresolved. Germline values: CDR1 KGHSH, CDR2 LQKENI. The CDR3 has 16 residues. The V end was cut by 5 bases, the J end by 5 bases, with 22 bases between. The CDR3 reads CASSYTSGVGRDEQYF. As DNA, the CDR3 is TGTGCCAGCTCATACACGTCTGGGGTGGGAAGGGACGAGCAGTACTTC.

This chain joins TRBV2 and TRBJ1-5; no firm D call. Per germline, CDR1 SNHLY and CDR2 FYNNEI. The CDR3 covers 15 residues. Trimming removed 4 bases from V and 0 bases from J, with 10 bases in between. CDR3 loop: CASSVREYSNQPQHF. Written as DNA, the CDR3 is TGTGCCAGCAGTGTACGGGAATATAGCAATCAGCCCCAGCATTTT.

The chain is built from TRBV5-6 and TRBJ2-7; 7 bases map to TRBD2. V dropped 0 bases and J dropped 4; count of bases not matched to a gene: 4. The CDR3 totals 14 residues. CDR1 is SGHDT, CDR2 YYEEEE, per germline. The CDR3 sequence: CASSLVGGPYEQYF. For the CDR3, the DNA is TGTGCCAGCAGCTTGGTGGGAGGGCCATACGAGCAGTACTTC.

The CDR3 sequence: CASSPLKTSQETQYF. CDR3 sequence (DNA): TGTGCCAGCTCACCACTGAAGACTAGCCAAGAGACCCAGTACTTC. The chain uses TRBV18 and TRBJ2-5, with D possibly being TRBD2 (6 bases). Germline V lookup: CDR1 KGHSH, CDR2 LQKENI. With 1 base removed from V and 1 base from J, the gap between germline ends came to 10 bases. This CDR3 has 15 residues.

The CDR3 coding sequence is TGCGCCAGCAGTCAATCCGAGTACGAGCAGTACTTC. Protein product: CASSQSEYEQYF. This chain joins TRBV23-1 and TRBJ2-7; no reliable D call. TRBV23-1 is placed among ORFs of uncertain function. The V and J ends lost 0 bases and 4 bases respectively, with 4 bases between them. The CDR3 loop spans 12 amino acids.

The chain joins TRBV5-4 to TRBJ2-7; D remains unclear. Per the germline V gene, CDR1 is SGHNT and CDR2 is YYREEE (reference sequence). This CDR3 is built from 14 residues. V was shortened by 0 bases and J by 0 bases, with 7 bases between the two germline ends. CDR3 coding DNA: TGTGCCAGCAGCTTGGTCACGAGCTCCTACGAGCAGTACTTC. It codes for CASSLVTSSYEQYF.

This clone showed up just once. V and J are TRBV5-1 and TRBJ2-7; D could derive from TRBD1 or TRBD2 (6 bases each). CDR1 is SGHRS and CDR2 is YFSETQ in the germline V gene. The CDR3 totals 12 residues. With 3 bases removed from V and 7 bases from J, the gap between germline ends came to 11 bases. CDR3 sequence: CASSSGAGEQYF. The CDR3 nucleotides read TGCGCCAGCAGCTCAGGGGCGGGAGAGCAGTACTTC. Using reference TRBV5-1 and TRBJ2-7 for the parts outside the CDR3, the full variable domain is KAGVTQTPRYLIKTRGQQVTLSCSPISGHRSVSWYQQTPGQGLQFLFEYFSETQRNKGNFPGRFSGRQFSNSRSEMNVSTLELGDSALYLCASSSGAGEQYFGPGTRLTVT.

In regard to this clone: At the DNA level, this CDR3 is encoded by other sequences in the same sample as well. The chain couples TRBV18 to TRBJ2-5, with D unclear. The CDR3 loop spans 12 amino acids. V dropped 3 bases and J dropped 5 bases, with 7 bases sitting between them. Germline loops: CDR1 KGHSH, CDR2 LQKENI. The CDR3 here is CASSPVVETQYF. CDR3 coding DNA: TGTGCCAGCTCACCGGTGGTCGAGACCCAGTACTTC.

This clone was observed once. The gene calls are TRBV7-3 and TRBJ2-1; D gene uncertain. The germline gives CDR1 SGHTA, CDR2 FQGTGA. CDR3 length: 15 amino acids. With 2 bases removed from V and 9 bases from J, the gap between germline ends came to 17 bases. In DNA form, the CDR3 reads TGTGCCAGCAGCTTATGGGATAGCTCAGCGAGTGAGCAGTTCTTC. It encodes CASSLWDSSASEQFF. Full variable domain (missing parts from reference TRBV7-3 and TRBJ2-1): GAGVSQTPSNKVTEKGKYVELRCDPISGHTALYWYRQSLGQGPEFLIYFQGTGAADDSGLPNDRFFAVRPEGSVSTLKIQRTERGDSAVYLCASSLWDSSASEQFFGPGTRLTVL.

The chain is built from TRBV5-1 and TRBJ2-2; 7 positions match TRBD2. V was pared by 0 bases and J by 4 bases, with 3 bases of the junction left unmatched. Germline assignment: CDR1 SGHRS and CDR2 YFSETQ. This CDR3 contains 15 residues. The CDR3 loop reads CASSLGAGITGELFF. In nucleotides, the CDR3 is TGCGCCAGCAGCTTGGGAGCGGGAATCACCGGGGAGCTGTTTTTT.

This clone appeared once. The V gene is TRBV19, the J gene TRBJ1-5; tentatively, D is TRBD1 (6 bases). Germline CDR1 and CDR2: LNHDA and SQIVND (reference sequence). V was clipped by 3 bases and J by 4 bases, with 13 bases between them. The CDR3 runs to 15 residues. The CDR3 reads CASSMRGGGNQPQHF. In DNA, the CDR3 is TGTGCCAGTAGTATGCGGGGGGGCGGGAATCAGCCCCAGCATTTT.

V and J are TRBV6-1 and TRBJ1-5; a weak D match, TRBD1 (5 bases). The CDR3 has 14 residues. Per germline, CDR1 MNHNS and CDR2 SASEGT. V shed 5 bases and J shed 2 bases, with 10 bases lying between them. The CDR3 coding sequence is TGTGCCAGCAGTTCCAGGGAGGGCAATCAGCCCCAGCATTTT. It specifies CASSSREGNQPQHF.

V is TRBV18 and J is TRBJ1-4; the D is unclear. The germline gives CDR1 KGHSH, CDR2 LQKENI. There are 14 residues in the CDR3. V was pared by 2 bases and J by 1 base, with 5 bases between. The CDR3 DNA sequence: TGTGCCAGCTCACCATCGGGAACTAATGAAAAACTGTTTTTT. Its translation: CASSPSGTNEKLFF.

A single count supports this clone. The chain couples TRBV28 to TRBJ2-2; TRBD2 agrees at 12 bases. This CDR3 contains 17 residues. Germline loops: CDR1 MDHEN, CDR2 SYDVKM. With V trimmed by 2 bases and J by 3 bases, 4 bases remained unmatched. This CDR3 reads CASSLSGLAGYTGELFF. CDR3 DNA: TGTGCCAGCAGTTTAAGTGGACTAGCGGGGTACACCGGGGAGCTGTTTTTT.

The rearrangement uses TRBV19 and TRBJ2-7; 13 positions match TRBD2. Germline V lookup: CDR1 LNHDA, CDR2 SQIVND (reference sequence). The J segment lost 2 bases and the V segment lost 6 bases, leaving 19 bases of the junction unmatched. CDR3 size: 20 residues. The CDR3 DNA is TGTGCCAGTAGATCGGCCCACCCGGTTGAGACTAGCGGGAGGACCTACGAGCAGTACTTC. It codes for CASRSAHPVETSGRTYEQYF.

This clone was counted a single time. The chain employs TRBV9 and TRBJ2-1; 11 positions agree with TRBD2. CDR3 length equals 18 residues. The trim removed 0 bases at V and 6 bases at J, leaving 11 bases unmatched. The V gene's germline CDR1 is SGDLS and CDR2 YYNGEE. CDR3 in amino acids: CASSVGPTSGTLRNEQFF. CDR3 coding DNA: TGTGCCAGCAGCGTAGGACCGACTAGCGGGACTCTGCGCAATGAGCAGTTCTTC.

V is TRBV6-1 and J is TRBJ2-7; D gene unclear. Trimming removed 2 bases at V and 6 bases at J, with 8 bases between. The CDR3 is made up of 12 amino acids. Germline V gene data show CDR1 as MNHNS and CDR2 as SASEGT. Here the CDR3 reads CASSEIYGEQYF. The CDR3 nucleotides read TGTGCCAGCAGTGAAATTTACGGCGAGCAGTACTTC.